The clone carrying this T cell receptor beta chain was seen only once. What it binds is unknown. The CDR3 consists of 13 residues. Per germline, CDR1 SGHRS and CDR2 YFSETQ. Trimming cost V 0 bases and J 6 bases, with 8 bases left between them. This record comes from a study of cytomegalovirus exposure and HLA in healthy donors. In the study overall: Approximately 85 million unique TCRs from HLA-typed donors were held in an early data release. Regarding the study as a whole: A later analysis reportedly found that, within productive TCRs, an Asian-associated ancestry cluster had fewer N-insertions than the mean observed across the approximately 700 donors. A list of approximately 150 TCR beta chains associated with cytomegalovirus was given. Sequencing likely produced, as an artifact, a cluster of highly shared sequence variants.

PCR employed 60 Vbeta and 13 Jbeta primers. Clones were sequenced by immunoSEQ multiplex PCR, and TCRdb holds only the in-frame ones, with some missing. The table has roughly 160,000 clones, about 79% seen once; the top ten hold 11% to 15%. What was sequenced was PBMCs. This TCR came from a man between 45 and 60 years old in good health and CMV-seropositive. The V gene is TRBV5-1, the J gene TRBJ2-3; D possibly corresponds to TRBD2 (6 bases). The CDR3, as DNA: TGCGCCAGCAGCTTGGACCGGGGGGATACGCAGTATTTT. This gives the protein CASSLDRGDTQYF. The variable domain in full, completed from reference TRBV5-1 and TRBJ2-3, reads KAGVTQTPRYLIKTRGQQVTLSCSPISGHRSVSWYQQTPGQGLQFLFEYFSETQRNKGNFPGRFSGRQFSNSRSEMNVSTLELGDSALYLCASSLDRGDTQYFGPGTRLTVL.